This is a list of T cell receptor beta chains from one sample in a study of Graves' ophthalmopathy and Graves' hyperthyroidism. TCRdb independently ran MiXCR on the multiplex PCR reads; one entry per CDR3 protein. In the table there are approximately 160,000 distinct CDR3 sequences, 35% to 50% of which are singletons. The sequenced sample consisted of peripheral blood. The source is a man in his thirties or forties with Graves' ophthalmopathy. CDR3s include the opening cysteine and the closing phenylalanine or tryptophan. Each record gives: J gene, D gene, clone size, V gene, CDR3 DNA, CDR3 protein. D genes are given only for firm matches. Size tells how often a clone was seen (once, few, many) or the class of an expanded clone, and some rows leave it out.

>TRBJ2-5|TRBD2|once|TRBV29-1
TGCAGCGTTGAAGGGACTAGCGGCGAAGAGACCCAGTACTTC
CSVEGTSGEETQYF
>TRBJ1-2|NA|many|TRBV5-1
TGCGCCAGCAGCCCTCGTGGGCAGGGGCAAAGTGGCTACACCTTC
CASSPRGQGQSGYTF
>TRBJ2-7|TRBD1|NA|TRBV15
TGTGCCACCAGCAGAGACCCCGGACAGGGGGCTCGCGAGCAGTACTTC
CATSRDPGQGAREQYF
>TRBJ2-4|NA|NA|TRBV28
TGTGCCAGCAGTTCCCCCAGGGGAAATTCTTATGACATTCAGTACTTC
CASSSPRGNSYDIQYF
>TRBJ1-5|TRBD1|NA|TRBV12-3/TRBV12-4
TGTGCCAGCAGTACTTTCGGTAGGGGGCTGACTAAGCCCCAGCATTTT
CASSTFGRGLTKPQHF
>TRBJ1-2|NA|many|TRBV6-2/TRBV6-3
TGTGCCAGCAGTACCCCCGGGGACTTTCCTAACTATGGCTACACCTTC
CASSTPGDFPNYGYTF
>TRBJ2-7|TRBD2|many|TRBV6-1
TGTGCCAGCAGTGATAGCGGGTTGTCCTCCTACGAGCAGTACTTC
CASSDSGLSSYEQYF
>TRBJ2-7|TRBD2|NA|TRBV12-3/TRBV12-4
TGTGCCAGCAGTTTGGGACTAGCCGAATCCTACGAGCAGTACTTC
CASSLGLAESYEQYF
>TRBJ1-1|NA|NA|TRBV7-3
TGTGCCAGCAGCAAGACAGCCCACACTGAAGCTTTCTTT
CASSKTAHTEAFF
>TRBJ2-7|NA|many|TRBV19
TGTGCCAGTAGTCCACAGGGCAGCTCCTACGAGCAGTACTTC
CASSPQGSSYEQYF
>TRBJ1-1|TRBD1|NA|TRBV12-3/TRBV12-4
TGTGCCAGCAGTCCCCGGACAGGGGGCGGCACTGAAGCTTTCTTT
CASSPRTGGGTEAFF
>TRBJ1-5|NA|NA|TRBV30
TGTGCCTGGAGTGTAAACCCTCAGCCCCAGCATTTT
CAWSVNPQPQHF
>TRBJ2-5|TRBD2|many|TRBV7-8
TGTGCCAGCAGCTTAGGAATCCTAGCGGACCAAGAGACCCAGTACTTC
CASSLGILADQETQYF
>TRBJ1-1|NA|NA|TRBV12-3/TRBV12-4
TGTGCCATCAGCCCTCTCGGACTTGCTGAAGCTTTCTTT
CAISPLGLAEAFF